Listed here are 20 T cell receptor beta chains from one sample, sequenced in a study of T cells after somatic rescue of genetic block. The table came from immunoSEQ multiplex PCR; TCRdb's copy has only in-frame clones and leaves some out. The table shows 45,000 to 55,000 clones, with about 96% occurring only once. The sample consisted of peripheral blood mononuclear cells (PBMCs). These receptors were taken from a child in the first two years of life.

A word on this clone: Its ends do not fully match the called genes, so a read error is possible. The chain recombines TRBV5-1 with TRBJ1-5; D gene unclear. The CDR3 contains 15 residues. Germline V gene sequence: CDR1 SGHRS, CDR2 YFSETQ. CDR3 nucleotides: TGTGCCAGCAGCTTGGCCGGGAATGGCAATCAGCCCCAGCATTTT. This codes for CASSLAGNGNQPQHF.

The chain links TRBV4-1 to TRBJ1-2, with 11 nucleotides matching TRBD1. V lost 1 base to trimming and J lost 7 bases; unmatched junction nucleotides: 8. CDR3 length: 16 residues. Per the germline V gene, CDR1 is MGHRA and CDR2 is YSYEKL. The CDR3 here is CASSQAHGDRGFGYTF. For the CDR3, the DNA is TGCGCCAGCAGCCAAGCTCATGGGGACAGGGGGTTTGGCTACACCTTC.

The chain has TRBV13 and TRBJ2-1; 8 bases fit TRBD2. Germline-derived CDR1 and CDR2 are PRHDT and FYEKMQ (reference sequence). Trimming at V came to 2 bases and at J to 7 bases, leaving 7 bases not matched to a gene. CDR3 length: 15 amino acids. This chain's CDR3 is CASSLQREIGNEQFF. CDR3 DNA sequence: TGTGCCAGCAGCTTACAGCGGGAGATTGGAAATGAGCAGTTCTTC.

The chain employs TRBV29-1 and TRBJ2-3; D is tentatively TRBD1 or TRBD2 (6 bases each). CDR3 length equals 13 residues. V dropped 2 bases and J dropped 9 bases, with 15 bases sitting between them. Germline assignment: CDR1 SQVTM and CDR2 ANQGSEA. The CDR3 region is CSVEPGGGGTQYF. The CDR3 DNA is TGCAGCGTTGAACCCGGCGGAGGGGGAACGCAGTATTTT.

This rearrangement joins TRBV27 to TRBJ1-2; TRBD1 aligns across 11 bases. Germline V gene lookup returns CDR1 MNHEY and CDR2 SMNVEV (reference sequence). The CDR3 runs to 12 residues. Losses at the gene ends were 5 bases for V and 8 bases for J; bases not matched to a gene: 1. The chain's CDR3 is CASSGTGGGYTF. The CDR3 DNA reads as TGTGCCAGCAGTGGGACAGGGGGAGGCTACACCTTC.

This clone was detected once. The CDR3 nucleotides read TGTGCCAGCAGTGACAGGGCTGGGGCCAACGTCCTGACTTTC. As protein: CASSDRAGANVLTF. The rearrangement links TRBV6-5 to TRBJ2-6; 7 nucleotides match TRBD1. This CDR3 region has 14 residues. The germline CDR1 and CDR2 sequences are MNHEY and SVGAGI. The V gene end was trimmed by 5 bases and the J gene end by 2 bases; junction bases not matched to a gene: 0.

The rearrangement joins TRBV4-1 to TRBJ1-2, with unresolved D. Trimming pared 1 base from V and 5 bases from J, leaving 2 bases between. In germline, CDR1 is MGHRA, CDR2 YSYEKL. The CDR3 contains 11 residues. The CDR3 loop is CASSQAYGYTF. The CDR3 nucleotides are TGCGCCAGCAGCCAAGCATATGGCTACACCTTC.

This clone was recorded once. This chain uses TRBV7-9 with TRBJ2-7; the D gene is possibly TRBD2 (5 bases). This CDR3 is built from 17 residues. With 3 bases removed from V and 3 bases from J, the gap between germline ends came to 21 bases. Germline loops: CDR1 SEHNR, CDR2 FQNEAQ (reference sequence). The CDR3 sequence is CASSLSGIHSVGYEQYF. The CDR3 DNA sequence: TGTGCCAGCAGCTTGAGCGGAATCCACAGCGTAGGCTACGAGCAGTACTTC.

The V and J genes are TRBV5-1 and TRBJ2-1, with TRBD1 identical over 11 bases. The germline V gene encodes CDR1 SGHRS and CDR2 YFSETQ. The CDR3 is 13 residues long. J lost 7 bases, V lost 3 bases, and 0 bases had no gene match. In DNA, the CDR3 is TGCGCCAGCAGCTGGGACAGGGGGAATGAGCAGTTCTTC. This encodes CASSWDRGNEQFF.

This chain joins TRBV7-9 and TRBJ1-2; no definite D call. Trimming pared 5 bases from V and 3 bases from J, leaving 10 bases between. Germline loops: CDR1 SEHNR, CDR2 FQNEAQ (reference sequence). CDR3 length: 13 amino acids. The CDR3 DNA reads TGTGCCAGCAGCCCCCGGACGGACTATGGCTACACCTTC. This sequence encodes CASSPRTDYGYTF.

The chain has TRBV6-1 and TRBJ1-2; tentative D call: TRBD1 (5 bases). The CDR3 has 15 residues. Germline CDR1 MNHNS, CDR2 SASEGT. The V end lost 4 bases, the J end lost 0 bases, and 12 bases lay between the germline ends. CDR3 residues: CASSGRQPPNYGYTF. The DNA of the CDR3 is TGTGCCAGCAGTGGGCGACAGCCACCTAACTATGGCTACACCTTC.

CDR3 coding DNA: TGTGCCAGCAGCGCCCTGGAGCAGTACTTC. This gives the protein CASSALEQYF. J is TRBJ2-7 and V is TRBV6-1; D is ambiguous. CDR3 length: 10 amino acids. CDR1 is MNHNS, CDR2 SASEGT, per germline. V was cut by 6 bases and J by 7 bases, with 7 bases left in between.

This clone was seen only once. The chain employs TRBV18 and TRBJ2-5; maybe TRBD1 (8 bases). Germline CDR1 KGHSH, CDR2 LQKENI. The CDR3 sequence is 14 residues long. The V end was cut by 1 base, the J end by 5 bases, with 11 bases between. In DNA form, the CDR3 reads TGTGCCAGCTCACCACTACAGGGGGGGGAGACCCAGTACTTC. This encodes CASSPLQGGETQYF.

The CDR3 coding sequence is TGCGCCAGCAGCTTCGCGGGAGAGGGCACAGATACGCAGTATTTT. Protein product: CASSFAGEGTDTQYF. This chain uses TRBV5-1 with TRBJ2-3; 7 nucleotides line up with TRBD2. The junction had 4 bases not matched to a gene; V was cut back by 2 bases and J by 1 base. CDR3 length: 15 residues. Looked up from germline, CDR1 is SGHRS and CDR2 is YFSETQ.

The gene calls are TRBV28 and TRBJ2-3; the D is unclear. Germline CDR1 reads MDHEN; CDR2 reads SYDVKM. Between the trimmed V and J ends, which lost 4 bases and 1 base, there was a span of 15 bases. The CDR3 consists of 16 residues. The CDR3 DNA is TGTGCCAGCAGTTCTCGGACGGCCCAAGGCACAGATACGCAGTATTTT. Translated, it gives CASSSRTAQGTDTQYF.

Here the CDR3 DNA reads TGTGCCAGCAGTCCCGACAGGGCAGATACGCAGTATTTT. It translates to CASSPDRADTQYF. The genes are TRBV27 and TRBJ2-3; 7 bases match TRBD1. The length of the CDR3 is 13 residues. Trimming removed 5 bases from V and 4 bases from J; junction bases left unmatched: 3. The germline V gene encodes CDR1 MNHEY and CDR2 SMNVEV (reference sequence).

This sequence joins TRBV19 and TRBJ1-1; TRBD1 is a possible D gene (5 bases). Germline CDR1 and CDR2: LNHDA and SQIVND (reference sequence). The CDR3 loop spans 14 amino acids. V shed 1 base and J shed 2 bases, with 8 bases lying between them. CDR3 loop: CASSIVGGNTEAFF. CDR3 nucleotide sequence: TGTGCCAGTAGTATAGTCGGGGGTAACACTGAAGCTTTCTTT.

The chain recombines TRBV7-2 with TRBJ2-2; D gene uncertain. The CDR3 runs 14 residues. Trimming shortened V by 5 bases and J by 4 bases, and 11 bases separated the two germline ends. Per the germline V gene, CDR1 is SGHTA and CDR2 is FQGNSA. The CDR3 sequence is CASSLRRLTGELFF. The CDR3 DNA reads as TGTGCCAGCAGCCTACGCCGTCTCACCGGGGAGCTGTTTTTT. Full variable domain (missing parts from reference TRBV7-2 and TRBJ2-2): GAGVSQSPSNKVTEKGKDVELRCDPISGHTALYWYRQSLGQGLEFLIYFQGNSAPDKSGLPSDRFSAERTGGSVSTLTIQRTQQEDSAVYLCASSLRRLTGELFFGEGSRLTVL.

A few counts support this clone. The CDR3 protein is CASSHGGGYGYTF. The CDR3 DNA reads TGCGCCAGCAGCCACGGAGGGGGCTATGGCTACACCTTC. V usage is TRBV4-1 and J usage is TRBJ1-2; the D gene is possibly TRBD1 (6 bases). Trimming removed 3 bases from V and 4 bases from J, with 9 bases in between. Germline V lookup: CDR1 MGHRA, CDR2 YSYEKL. CDR3 size: 13 residues.

The chain combines TRBV6-5 with TRBJ2-7, with 9 positions matching TRBD1. The V gene end was trimmed by 8 bases and the J gene end by 6 bases; junction bases not matched to a gene: 14. The CDR3 has 15 amino acids. Germline V gene data show CDR1 as MNHEY and CDR2 as SVGAGI. The CDR3 DNA reads as TGTGCCAGCCGATGGGATCGGGACAGGGTGAGCGAGCAGTACTTC. This translates into CASRWDRDRVSEQYF.